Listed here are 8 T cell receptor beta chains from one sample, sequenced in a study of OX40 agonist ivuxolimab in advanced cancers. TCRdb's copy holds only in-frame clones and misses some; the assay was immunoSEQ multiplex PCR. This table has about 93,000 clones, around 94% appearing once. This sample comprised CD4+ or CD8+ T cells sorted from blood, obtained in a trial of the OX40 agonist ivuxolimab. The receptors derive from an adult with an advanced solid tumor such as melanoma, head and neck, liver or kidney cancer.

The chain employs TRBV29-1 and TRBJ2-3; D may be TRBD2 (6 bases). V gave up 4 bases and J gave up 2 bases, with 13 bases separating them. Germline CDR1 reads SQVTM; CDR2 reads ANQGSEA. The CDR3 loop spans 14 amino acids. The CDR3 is CSVVGTSLTDTQYF. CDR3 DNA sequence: TGCAGCGTTGTAGGGACTTCCCTCACAGATACGCAGTATTTT.

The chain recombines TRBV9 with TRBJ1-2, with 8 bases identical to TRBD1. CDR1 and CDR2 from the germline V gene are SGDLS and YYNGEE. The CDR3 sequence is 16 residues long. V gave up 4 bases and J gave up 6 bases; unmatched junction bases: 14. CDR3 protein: CASSFITSGGENGYTF. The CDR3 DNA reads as TGTGCCAGCAGCTTTATAACCTCAGGGGGCGAAAATGGCTACACCTTC.

The CDR3 bases are TGTGCCAGCAGTGCTAACCTCTACGAGCAGTACTTC. Protein product: CASSANLYEQYF. The chain has TRBV6-6 and TRBJ2-7; D unresolved. Trimming shortened V by 5 bases and J by 3 bases, and 8 bases separated the two germline ends. The germline V gene has CDR1 MNHNY and CDR2 SVGAGI (reference sequence). The CDR3 totals 12 residues.

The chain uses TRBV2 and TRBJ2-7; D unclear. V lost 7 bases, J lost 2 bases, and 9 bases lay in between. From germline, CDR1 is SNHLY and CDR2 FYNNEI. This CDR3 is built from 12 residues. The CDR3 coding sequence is TGTGCCAGCATGGGGTTAACCTACGAGCAGTACTTC. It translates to CASMGLTYEQYF.

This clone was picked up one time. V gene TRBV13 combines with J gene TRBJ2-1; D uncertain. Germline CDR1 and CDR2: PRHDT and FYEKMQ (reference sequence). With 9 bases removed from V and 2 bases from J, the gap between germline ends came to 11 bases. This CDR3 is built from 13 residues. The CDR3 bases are TGTGCCAGTAAGGAAGTGGCCTACAATGAGCAGTTCTTC. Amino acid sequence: CASKEVAYNEQFF. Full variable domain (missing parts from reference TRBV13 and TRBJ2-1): AAGVIQSPRHLIKEKRETATLKCYPIPRHDTVYWYQQGPGQDPQFLISFYEKMQSDKGSIPDRFSAQQFSDYHSELNMSSLELGDSALYFCASKEVAYNEQFFGPGTRLTVL.

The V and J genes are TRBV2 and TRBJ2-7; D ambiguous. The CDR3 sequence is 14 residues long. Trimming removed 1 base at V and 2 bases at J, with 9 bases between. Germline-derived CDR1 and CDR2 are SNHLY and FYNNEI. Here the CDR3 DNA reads TGTGCCAGCAGTGAAGTTGTGGAAACCTACGAGCAGTACTTC. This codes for CASSEVVETYEQYF.

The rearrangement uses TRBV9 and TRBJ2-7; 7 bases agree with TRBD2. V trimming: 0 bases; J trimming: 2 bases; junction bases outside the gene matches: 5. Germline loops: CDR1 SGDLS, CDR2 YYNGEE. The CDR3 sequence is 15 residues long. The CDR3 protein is CASSVGGRGTYEQYF. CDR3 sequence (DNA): TGTGCCAGCAGCGTAGGAGGGCGGGGGACCTACGAGCAGTACTTC.

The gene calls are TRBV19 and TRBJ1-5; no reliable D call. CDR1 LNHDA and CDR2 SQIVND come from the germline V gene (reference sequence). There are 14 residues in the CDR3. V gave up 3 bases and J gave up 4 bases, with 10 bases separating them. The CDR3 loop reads CASSIPLHNQPQHF. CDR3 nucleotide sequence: TGTGCCAGTAGTATTCCCCTGCATAATCAGCCCCAGCATTTT.